This T cell receptor beta chain was captured by sequencing in a study of response to subunit inactivated influenza vaccine. General study results and limits: After each seasonal influenza vaccination, few new T cells are recruited, the authors suggested.

The trim removed 7 bases at V and 2 bases at J, leaving 4 bases unmatched. Germline CDR1 reads ENHRY; CDR2 reads SYGVKD. The CDR3 has 15 amino acids. TCRdb analysed the RT-PCR reads with MiXCR anew, one entry per CDR3 protein. This table holds about 310,000 distinct CDR3 sequences, 20% to 25% found once. As to this clonotype: Its antigen is as yet unknown.

Here the sequenced sample was PBMCs from blood, taken less than 22 months after vaccination. This chain links TRBV10-3 with TRBJ2-2, with 10 bases lining up with TRBD2. The TCR originated in a man aged 45-69 years who received an inactivated influenza vaccine. The CDR3 DNA reads TGTGCCATCAAGCTAGCGGGGGTTAACACCGGGGAGCTGTTTTTT. Amino acids: CAIKLAGVNTGELFF.